The source of this T cell receptor beta chain is a study of blood T cell repertoires in COVID-19. Study-level background: The study drew acute and convalescent COVID-19 samples from the United States, Italy and Spain.

Profiling relied on immunoSEQ multiplex PCR, and the TCRdb table lists in-frame clones only, not all of them. Of 95,000 to 150,000 clones in the sample, around 91% were seen once. The CDR3 is 13 residues long. CDR1 MNHEY and CDR2 SMNVEV come from the germline V gene (reference sequence). Trimming took off 4 bases at V and 8 bases at J, with 14 bases between the two ends. The sequenced sample was peripheral blood. The chain combines TRBV27 with TRBJ1-2; no reliable D call. The TCR originated in a woman in her sixties or seventies with COVID-19, enrolled during active disease. CDR3: CASSYSGSRGYTF. CDR3 in DNA: TGTGCCAGCAGTTATTCTGGTTCGAGGGGCTACACCTTC.